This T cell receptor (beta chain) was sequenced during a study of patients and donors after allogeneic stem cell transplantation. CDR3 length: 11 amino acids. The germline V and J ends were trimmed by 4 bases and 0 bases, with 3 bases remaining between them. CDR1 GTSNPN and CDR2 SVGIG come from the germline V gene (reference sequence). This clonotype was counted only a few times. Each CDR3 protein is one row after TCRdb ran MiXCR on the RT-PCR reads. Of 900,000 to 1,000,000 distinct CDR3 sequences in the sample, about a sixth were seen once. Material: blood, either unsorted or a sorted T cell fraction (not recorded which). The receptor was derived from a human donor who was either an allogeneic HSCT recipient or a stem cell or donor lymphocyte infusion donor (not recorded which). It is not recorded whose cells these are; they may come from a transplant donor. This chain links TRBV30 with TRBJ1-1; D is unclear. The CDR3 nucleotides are TGTGCCTGGACGGTGAACACTGAAGCTTTCTTT. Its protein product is CAWTVNTEAFF.